One sample yielded the 8 T cell receptor beta chains listed below, sequenced in a study of graft-versus-host responses after intestinal transplantation (dated by TCRdb to about 2021). These receptors' antigens are unknown. The intended sense of this specimen's time point label: cells obtained before transplantation from donor or recipient. Preparation of the library involved the immunoSEQ multiplex PCR assay. In its TCRdb copy, this immuneACCESS table keeps in-frame sequences only and misses some clones. Where compared with another copy, unresolved V genes explain less than half of these, and the others have no known cause. The sample contains 20,000 to 30,000 clones, about 80% of them found a single time. The ten largest clones take up 0.7% of the sample. The input for sequencing was unstimulated CD4+ T cells sorted from spleen or lymph node cells, taken before intestinal transplant. Receptor source: a human donor who received an intestinal transplant.

The chain joins TRBV7-3 to TRBJ2-3; tentative D call: TRBD1 (6 bases). V was trimmed by 0 bases and J by 4 bases, leaving 11 bases between them. The CDR3 has 15 amino acids. Germline V gene lookup returns CDR1 SGHTA and CDR2 FQGTGA. CDR3 nucleotides: TGTGCCAGCAGCTTAACGGGCCCAGGGGCAGATACGCAGTATTTT. It translates to CASSLTGPGADTQYF.

This chain links TRBV9 with TRBJ2-2, with TRBD2 identical over 16 bases. The V segment lost 4 bases and the J segment 8 bases; nucleotides outside the gene matches: 14. Germline CDR1 reads SGDLS; CDR2 reads YYNGEE. The CDR3 extends over 19 amino acids. Written as DNA, the CDR3 is TGTGCCAGCAGCCTCGGGACTAGCGGGAGGGCCCTTAAAGCGGGGGAGCTGTTTTTT. Its protein product is CASSLGTSGRALKAGELFF.

The rearrangement joins TRBV19 to TRBJ2-1; either TRBD1 or TRBD2 may supply D (5 bases each). The V gene's germline CDR1 is LNHDA and CDR2 SQIVND (reference sequence). V lost 3 bases, J lost 10 bases, and 13 bases lay in between. The CDR3 loop spans 13 amino acids. DNA of the CDR3: TGTGCCAGTAGTATTGACAGCGAGGGGGAGCAGTTCTTC. This sequence encodes CASSIDSEGEQFF.

This chain connects TRBV19 to TRBJ1-5; D is unresolved. With 1 base removed from V and 4 bases from J, the gap between germline ends came to 5 bases. Germline loops: CDR1 LNHDA, CDR2 SQIVND (reference sequence). This CDR3 spans 13 amino acids. The CDR3 loop reads CASSIGTNQPQHF. The CDR3 region has the DNA TGTGCCAGTAGTATAGGCACTAATCAGCCCCAGCATTTT.

The CDR3 protein is CASSQGGAYGYTF. The CDR3 DNA reads as TGCGCCAGCAGCCAAGGCGGGGCCTATGGCTACACCTTC. The V call is TRBV4-1, the J call TRBJ1-2, with a tentative D call TRBD1 (5 bases). From germline, CDR1 is MGHRA and CDR2 YSYEKL. V was shortened by 1 base and J by 4 bases, with 7 bases between the two germline ends. The CDR3 runs 13 residues.

This chain joins TRBV7-8 and TRBJ1-1; TRBD1 might be the D (6 bases). Per germline, CDR1 SGHVS and CDR2 FQNEAQ. V was clipped by 1 base and J by 10 bases, with 7 bases between them. The CDR3 loop spans 11 amino acids. CDR3 residues: CASSLDRVAFF. The DNA of the CDR3 is TGTGCCAGCAGCTTAGACAGGGTAGCTTTCTTT. The full variable domain, its missing parts supplied by reference TRBV7-8 and TRBJ1-1, is GAGVSQSPRYKVAKRGQDVALRCDPISGHVSLFWYQQALGQGPEFLTYFQNEAQLDKSGLPSDRFFAERPEGSVSTLKIQRTQQEDSAVYLCASSLDRVAFFGQGTRLTVV.

J is TRBJ2-7 and V is TRBV9, with TRBD2 matching over 11 bases. Trimming at V came to 2 bases and at J to 1 base, leaving 5 bases not matched to a gene. Germline assignment: CDR1 SGDLS and CDR2 YYNGEE. The CDR3 spans 16 residues. This CDR3 is CASSVEGLAASYEQYF. The CDR3 nucleotides are TGTGCCAGCAGCGTCGAGGGACTAGCGGCATCCTACGAGCAGTACTTC.

This clone has more than one count but fewer than ten. The chain joins TRBV6-5 to TRBJ1-6, with D unclear. V was shortened by 8 bases and J by 7 bases, with 6 bases between the two germline ends. The CDR3 spans 11 residues. Germline V gives CDR1 MNHEY, CDR2 SVGAGI. For the CDR3, the DNA is TGTGCCAGCGGGCCCAATTCACCCCTCCACTTT. As protein: CASGPNSPLHF.